This T cell receptor beta chain was obtained from a study of CD8 T cells in ankylosing spondylitis. The authors made TCR beta libraries by quantitative 5'-RACE with molecular barcodes. TCRdb used MiXCR to reprocess the 5' RACE reads, holding one entry per CDR3 protein. This sample has around 100,000 distinct CDR3 sequences, with 24% found just once. Trimming took off 1 base at V and 9 bases at J, with 12 bases between the two ends. CDR3 length: 13 residues. Germline CDR1 SEHNR, CDR2 FQNEAQ (reference sequence). Sequenced input: synovial fluid, either unsorted or a sorted T cell fraction (not recorded which). The receptor comes from a male donor with ankylosing spondylitis. The rearrangement uses TRBV7-9 and TRBJ1-1; D gene uncertain. CDR3 residues: CASSLGGQTKAFF. In DNA form, the CDR3 reads TGTGCCAGCAGCTTAGGAGGGCAGACTAAAGCTTTCTTT.